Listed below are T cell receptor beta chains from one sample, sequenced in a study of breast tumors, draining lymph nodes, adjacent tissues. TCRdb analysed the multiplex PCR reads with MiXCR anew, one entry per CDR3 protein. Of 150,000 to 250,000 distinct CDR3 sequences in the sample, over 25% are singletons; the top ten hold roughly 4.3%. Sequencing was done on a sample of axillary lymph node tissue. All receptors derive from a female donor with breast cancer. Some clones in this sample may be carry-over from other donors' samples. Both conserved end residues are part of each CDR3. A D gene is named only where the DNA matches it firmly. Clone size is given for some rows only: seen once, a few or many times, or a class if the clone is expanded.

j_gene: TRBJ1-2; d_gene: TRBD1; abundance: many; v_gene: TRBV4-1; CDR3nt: TGCGCCAGCAGCCAAGATCGGACAGGGGGTGGCTACACCTTC; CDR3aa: CASSQDRTGGGYTF
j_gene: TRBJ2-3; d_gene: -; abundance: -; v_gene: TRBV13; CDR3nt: TGTGCCAGCGGCTTAGCCGATACGCAGTATTTT; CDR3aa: CASGLADTQYF
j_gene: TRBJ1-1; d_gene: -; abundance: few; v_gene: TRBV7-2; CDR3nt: TGTGCCAGCAGCTCCCAGGGAGTTGGGACTGAAGCTTTCTTT; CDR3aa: CASSSQGVGTEAFF
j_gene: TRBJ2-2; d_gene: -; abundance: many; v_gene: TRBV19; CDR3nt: TGTGCCAGTACCCCGGACAGAACGAACACCGGGGAGCTGTTTTTT; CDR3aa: CASTPDRTNTGELFF
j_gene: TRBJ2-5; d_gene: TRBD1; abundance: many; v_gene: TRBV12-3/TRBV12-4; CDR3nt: TGTGCCAGCAGCCCTGGACAGGGTCAAGAGACCCAGTACTTC; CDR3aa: CASSPGQGQETQYF
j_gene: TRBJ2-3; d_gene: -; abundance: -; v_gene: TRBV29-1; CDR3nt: TGCAGCTTAGTAAGGACAGATACGCAGTATTTT; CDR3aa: CSLVRTDTQYF
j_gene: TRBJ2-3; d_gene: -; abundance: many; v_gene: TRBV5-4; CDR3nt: TGTGCCAGCAGCTTGGGTTGGGATACGCAGTATTTT; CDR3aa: CASSLGWDTQYF
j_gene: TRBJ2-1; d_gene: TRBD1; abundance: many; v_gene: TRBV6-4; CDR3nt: TGTGCCAGCAGGGGAAAGCCGCCGGGACAGGGATGCAATGAGCAGTTCTTC; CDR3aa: CASRGKPPGQGCNEQFF
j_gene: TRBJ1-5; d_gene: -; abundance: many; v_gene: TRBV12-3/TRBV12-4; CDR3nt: TGTGCCAGCAGTTTACGGGACGGTGGCATTCAGCCCCAGCATTTT; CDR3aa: CASSLRDGGIQPQHF
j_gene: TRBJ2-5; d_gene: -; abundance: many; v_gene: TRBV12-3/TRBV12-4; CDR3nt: TGTGCCAGCAGTCTCCTAACTAGGGAGACCCAGTACTTC; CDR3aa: CASSLLTRETQYF
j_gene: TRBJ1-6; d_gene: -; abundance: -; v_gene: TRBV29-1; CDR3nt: TGCAGCGTTGGGGGTGTTTATAATTCACCCCTCCACTTT; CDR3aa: CSVGGVYNSPLHF
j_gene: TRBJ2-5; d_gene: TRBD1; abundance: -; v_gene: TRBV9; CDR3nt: TGTGCCAGCAGCGTAGGGGACAGGGTCCAGTACTTC; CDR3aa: CASSVGDRVQYF
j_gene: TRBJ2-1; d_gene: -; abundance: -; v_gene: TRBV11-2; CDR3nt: TGTGCCAGCAGACCAGGCGGGACGCCCAATGAGCAGTTCTTC; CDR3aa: CASRPGGTPNEQFF
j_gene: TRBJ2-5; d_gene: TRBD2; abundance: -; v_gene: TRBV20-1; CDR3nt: TGCAGTGCTAGAGACAGCGGGAGGCCCGAAGAGACCCAGTACTTC; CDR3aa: CSARDSGRPEETQYF
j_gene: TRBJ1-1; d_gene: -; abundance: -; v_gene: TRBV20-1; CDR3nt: TGCAGTGCTAGTTCTCTACAGGAACTGAACACTGAAGCTTTCTTT; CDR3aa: CSASSLQELNTEAFF
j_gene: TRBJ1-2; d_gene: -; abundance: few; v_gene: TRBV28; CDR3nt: TGTGCCAGCAAGGGGAGGGCCAGCGATGGCTACACCTTC; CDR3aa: CASKGRASDGYTF
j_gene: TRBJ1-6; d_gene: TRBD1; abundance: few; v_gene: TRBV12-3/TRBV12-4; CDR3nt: TGTGCCAGCAGTTTATGGGGGGCAGGGGGCAATTCACCCCTCCACTTT; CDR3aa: CASSLWGAGGNSPLHF
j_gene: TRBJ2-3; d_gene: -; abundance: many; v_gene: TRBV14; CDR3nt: TGTGCCAGCAGCCAAGACTTTCCCACGCAGTATTTT; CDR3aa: CASSQDFPTQYF
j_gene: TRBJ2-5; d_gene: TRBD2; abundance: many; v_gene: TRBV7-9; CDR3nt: TGTGCCAGCAGCTGGACTAGCGGCCCAGGGACCCAGTACTTC; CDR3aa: CASSWTSGPGTQYF
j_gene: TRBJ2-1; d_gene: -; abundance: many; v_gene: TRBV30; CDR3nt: TGTGCCTGGAGTCCCCGAGGGAGTATGCAGTTCTTC; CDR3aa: CAWSPRGSMQFF
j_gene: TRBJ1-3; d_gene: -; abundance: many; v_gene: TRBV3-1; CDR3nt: TGTGCCAGCAGCCAAGCGCTCGGGGCCAGGAGAAACACCATATATTTT; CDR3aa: CASSQALGARRNTIYF
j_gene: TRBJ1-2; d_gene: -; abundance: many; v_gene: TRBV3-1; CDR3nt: TGTGCCAGCAGCAAAGGAGGGGCAGGGTACGGCTACACCTTC; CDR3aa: CASSKGGAGYGYTF
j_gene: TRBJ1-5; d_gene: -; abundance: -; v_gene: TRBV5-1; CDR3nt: TGCGCCAGCAGCTGGGAGCTAGCGGGAGGGCCTTCGGATACGCAGCATTTT; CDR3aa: CASSWELAGGPSDTQHF
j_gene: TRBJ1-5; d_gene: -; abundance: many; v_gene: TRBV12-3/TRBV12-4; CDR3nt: TGTGCCACCCCTGGGGTTAAGCATTTT; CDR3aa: CATPGVKHF
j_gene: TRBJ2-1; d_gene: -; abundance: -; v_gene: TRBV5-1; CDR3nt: TGCGCCAGCAGCTTGTTCGGGGACACGGGGAGTGAGCAGTTCTTC; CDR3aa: CASSLFGDTGSEQFF
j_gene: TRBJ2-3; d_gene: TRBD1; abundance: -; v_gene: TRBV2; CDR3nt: TGTGCCAGCAGTGGGGGGACAGCTAGCACAGATACGCAGTATTTT; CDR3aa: CASSGGTASTDTQYF
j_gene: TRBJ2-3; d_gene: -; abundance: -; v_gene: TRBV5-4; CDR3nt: TGTGCCAGCAGCTGGATGGGTTCCGGCGGTGGTACGCAGTATTTT; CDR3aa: CASSWMGSGGGTQYF
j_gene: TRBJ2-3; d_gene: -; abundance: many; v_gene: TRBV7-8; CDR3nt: TGTGCCAGCAGCCGTGTCTCCACCGGGGGCACAGATACGCAGTATTTT; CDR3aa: CASSRVSTGGTDTQYF
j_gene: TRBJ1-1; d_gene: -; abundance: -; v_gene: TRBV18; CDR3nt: TGTGCCAGCTCACCAGGTTTTGAAGCTTTCTTT; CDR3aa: CASSPGFEAFF
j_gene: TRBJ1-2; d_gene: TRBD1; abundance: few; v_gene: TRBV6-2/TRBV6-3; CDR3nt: TGTGCCAGCAGTACCGGACAGGGGTACGGCTACACCTTC; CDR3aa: CASSTGQGYGYTF
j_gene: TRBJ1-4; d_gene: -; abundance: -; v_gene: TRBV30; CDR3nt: TGTGCCTGGAGTGCGGAGGGGGGGGTAGCTGGAAAACTGTTTTTT; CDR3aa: CAWSAEGGVAGKLFF
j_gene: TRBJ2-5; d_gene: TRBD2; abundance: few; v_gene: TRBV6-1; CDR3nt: TGTGCCAGCAGTGAGATGCTTGGGACTAGCGGGGGGCGGTCAGGGGGGACCCAGTACTTC; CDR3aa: CASSEMLGTSGGRSGGTQYF
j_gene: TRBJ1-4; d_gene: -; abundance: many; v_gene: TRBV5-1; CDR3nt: TGCGCCCCACGATCTTGGGAAAAACTGTTTTTT; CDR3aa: CAPRSWEKLFF
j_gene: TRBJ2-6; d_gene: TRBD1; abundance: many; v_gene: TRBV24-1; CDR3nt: TGTGCCACCAGTGATCCCCGGGACAGCCTTGTTTCTGGGGCCAACGTCCTGACTTTC; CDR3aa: CATSDPRDSLVSGANVLTF
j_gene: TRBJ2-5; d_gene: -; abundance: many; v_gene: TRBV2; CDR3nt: TGTGCCAGCAGTGAAATGGCAGGTGGGGAGACCCAGTACTTC; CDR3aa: CASSEMAGGETQYF
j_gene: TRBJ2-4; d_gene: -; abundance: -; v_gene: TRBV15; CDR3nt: TGTGCCACCAGCAGATCCGCGACTAGTGCCAAAAACATTCAGTACTTC; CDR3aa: CATSRSATSAKNIQYF
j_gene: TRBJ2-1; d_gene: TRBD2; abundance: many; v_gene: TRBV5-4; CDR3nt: TGTGCCAGCAGCTCTACTAGCGGGAGGGGGAATGAGCAGTTCTTC; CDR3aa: CASSSTSGRGNEQFF
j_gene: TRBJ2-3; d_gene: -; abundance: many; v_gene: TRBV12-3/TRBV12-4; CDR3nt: TGTGCCAGCAGCCCCTGGGACCCAAGAAGCACAGATACGCAGTATTTT; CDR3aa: CASSPWDPRSTDTQYF
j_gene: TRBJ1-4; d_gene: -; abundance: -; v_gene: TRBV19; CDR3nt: TGTGCCAGTAGTATCAAACAGGGAAATGAAAAACTGTTTTTT; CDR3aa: CASSIKQGNEKLFF
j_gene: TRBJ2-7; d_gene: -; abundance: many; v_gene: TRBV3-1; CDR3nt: TGTGCCAGCAGCGGCTGGGACGAGCAGTACTTC; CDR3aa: CASSGWDEQYF
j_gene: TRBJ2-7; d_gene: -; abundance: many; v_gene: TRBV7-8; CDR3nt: TGTGCCAGCAGCTTAGCAGGGCTTACCTACGAGCAGTACTTC; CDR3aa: CASSLAGLTYEQYF
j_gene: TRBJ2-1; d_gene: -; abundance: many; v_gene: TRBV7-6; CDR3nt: TGTGCCAGCAGCTCGTCCCGGGACTGGGGCCGGGATGAGCAGTTCTTC; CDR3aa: CASSSSRDWGRDEQFF
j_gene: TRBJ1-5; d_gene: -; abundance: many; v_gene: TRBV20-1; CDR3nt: TGCAGTGCTCCAATGGGACACCGGGCGGGTCAGCCCCAGCATTTT; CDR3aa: CSAPMGHRAGQPQHF
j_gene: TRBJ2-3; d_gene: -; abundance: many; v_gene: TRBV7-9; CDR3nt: TGTGCCAGCAGCAACTCAGATACGCAGTATTTT; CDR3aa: CASSNSDTQYF
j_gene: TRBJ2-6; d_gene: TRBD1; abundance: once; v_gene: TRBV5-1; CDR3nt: TGCGCCAGCAGCCTAGGGACAGCGAGAGTTACCAGCTCTGGGGCCAACGTCCTGACTTTC; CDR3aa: CASSLGTARVTSSGANVLTF
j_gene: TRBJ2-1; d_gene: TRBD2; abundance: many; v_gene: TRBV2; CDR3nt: TGTGCCAGCACTGAGCGGGGGGATAGCGATGAGCAGTTCTTC; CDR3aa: CASTERGDSDEQFF
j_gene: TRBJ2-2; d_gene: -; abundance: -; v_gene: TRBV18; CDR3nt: TGTGCCAGCTCACCACTTTCAGACACCGGGGAGCTGTTTTTT; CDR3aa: CASSPLSDTGELFF
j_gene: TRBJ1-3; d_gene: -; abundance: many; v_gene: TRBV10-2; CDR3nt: TGCGCCAGCAGGGCACAGAGCTCTGGAAACACCATATATTTT; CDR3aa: CASRAQSSGNTIYF
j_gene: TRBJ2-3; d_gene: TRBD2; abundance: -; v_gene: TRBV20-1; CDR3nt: TGCAGTCCTAGCGGGGCGCAGTATTTT; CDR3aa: CSPSGAQYF
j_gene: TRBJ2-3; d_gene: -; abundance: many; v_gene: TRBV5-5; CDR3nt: TGTGCCAGCAGCTTGGAGGTGAGGGATACGCAGTATTTT; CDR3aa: CASSLEVRDTQYF
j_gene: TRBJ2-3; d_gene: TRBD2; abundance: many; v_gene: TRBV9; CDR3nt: TGTGCCAGCAGCGAGGTCCCGCTAGCGGGGGGGACAGATACGCAGTATTTT; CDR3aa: CASSEVPLAGGTDTQYF
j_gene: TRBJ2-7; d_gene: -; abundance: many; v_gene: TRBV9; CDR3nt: TGTGCCAGCAGCGATGGGGAGCAGTACTTC; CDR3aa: CASSDGEQYF
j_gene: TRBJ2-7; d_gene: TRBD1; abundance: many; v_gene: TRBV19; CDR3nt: TGTGCCAGTAGTATAGTTGAGACAGGGATCCACGAGCAGTACTTC; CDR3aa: CASSIVETGIHEQYF
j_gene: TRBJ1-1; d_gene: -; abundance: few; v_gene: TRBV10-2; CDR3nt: TGCGCCAGCAGTCGGCCAGAGAACACTGAAGCTTTCTTT; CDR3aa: CASSRPENTEAFF
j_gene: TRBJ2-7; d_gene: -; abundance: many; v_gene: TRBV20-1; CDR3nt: TGCAGTGCTAGAAACGATTTCTACGAGCAGTACTTC; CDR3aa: CSARNDFYEQYF